This T cell receptor beta chain was observed in a study of control samples from healthy donors and cancer patients. The V and J ends lost 7 bases and 3 bases respectively, with 6 bases between them. Germline CDR1 and CDR2: SQVTM and ANQGSEA. The CDR3 loop spans 11 amino acids. The protocol was immunoSEQ multiplex PCR, while the TCRdb copy is restricted to in-frame clones and leaves out a portion. The table lists 150,000 or so clones, just under 95% of them singletons, with 4.5% to 7% in the top ten. This TCR was sampled from a young man in good health. The chain uses TRBV29-1 and TRBJ1-4; D is undetermined. Sequenced input: blood. The CDR3, as DNA: TGCAGCGCGGTTTCTAATGAAAAACTGTTTTTT. This codes for CSAVSNEKLFF.